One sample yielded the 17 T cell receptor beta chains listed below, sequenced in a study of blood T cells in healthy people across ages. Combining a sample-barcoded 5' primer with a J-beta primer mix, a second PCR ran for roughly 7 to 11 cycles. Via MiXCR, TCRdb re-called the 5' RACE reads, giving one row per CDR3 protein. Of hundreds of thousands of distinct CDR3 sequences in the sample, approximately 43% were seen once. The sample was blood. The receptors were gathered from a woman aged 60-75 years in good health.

CDR3 sequence reads: CASSLLAEAYEQYF. The CDR3 nucleotides are TGTGCCAGCAGCTTACTAGCGGAAGCCTACGAGCAGTACTTC. The chain is built from TRBV7-8 and TRBJ2-7, with 7 bases identical to TRBD2. After removal of 2 bases from V and 2 bases from J, the junction contained 3 bases not matched to a gene. This CDR3 spans 14 amino acids. Germline V gene lookup returns CDR1 SGHVS and CDR2 FQNEAQ.

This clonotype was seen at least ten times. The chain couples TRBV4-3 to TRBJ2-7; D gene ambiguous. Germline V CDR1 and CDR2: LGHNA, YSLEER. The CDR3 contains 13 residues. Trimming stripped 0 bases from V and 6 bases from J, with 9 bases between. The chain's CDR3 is CASSQEEKGEQYF. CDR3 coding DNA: TGCGCCAGCAGCCAAGAGGAGAAGGGCGAGCAGTACTTC.

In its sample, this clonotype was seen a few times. The DNA for the CDR3 is TGCGCCAGCAGCCCGGGACTGAGAATCTACGAGCAGTACTTC. It translates to CASSPGLRIYEQYF. The rearrangement links TRBV5-1 to TRBJ2-7, with D possibly being TRBD2 (6 bases). Germline values: CDR1 SGHRS, CDR2 YFSETQ. This CDR3 contains 14 residues. Trimming shortened V by 4 bases and J by 3 bases, and 14 bases separated the two germline ends.

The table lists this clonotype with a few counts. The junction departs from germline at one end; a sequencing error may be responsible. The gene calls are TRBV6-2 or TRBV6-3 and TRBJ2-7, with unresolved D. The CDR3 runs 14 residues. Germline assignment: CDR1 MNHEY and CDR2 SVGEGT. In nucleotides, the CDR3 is TGTGCCAGCAGATACTCCAACCGTCCCTACGAGCAGTACTTC. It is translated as CASRYSNRPYEQYF.

The CDR3 region has the DNA TGCGCCAGCAGCTTGACCTTCGGGGGCACTGAAGCTTTCTTT. Its protein is CASSLTFGGTEAFF. The chain combines TRBV5-1 with TRBJ1-1; D might be TRBD1 (5 bases). The CDR3 is 14 residues long. V dropped 1 base and J dropped 4 bases, with 11 bases sitting between them. Germline loops: CDR1 SGHRS, CDR2 YFSETQ.

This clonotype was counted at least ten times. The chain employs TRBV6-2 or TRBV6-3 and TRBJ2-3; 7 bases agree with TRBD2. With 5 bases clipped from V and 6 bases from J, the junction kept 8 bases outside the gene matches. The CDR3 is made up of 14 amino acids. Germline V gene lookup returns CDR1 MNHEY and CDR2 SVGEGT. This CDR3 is CASSMGLMRDTQYF. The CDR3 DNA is TGTGCCAGCAGTATGGGACTAATGAGGGATACGCAGTATTTT.

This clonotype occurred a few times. The CDR3 loop reads CASSLAGLAGNTGELFF. The CDR3 bases are TGTGCCAGCAGCTTAGCGGGGCTAGCGGGGAACACCGGGGAGCTGTTTTTT. The rearrangement links TRBV7-2 to TRBJ2-2; 8 bases align to TRBD2. Unmatched junction bases numbered 4, after V lost 0 bases and J lost 1 base. The length of the CDR3 is 17 residues. CDR1 is SGHTA, CDR2 FQGNSA, per germline.

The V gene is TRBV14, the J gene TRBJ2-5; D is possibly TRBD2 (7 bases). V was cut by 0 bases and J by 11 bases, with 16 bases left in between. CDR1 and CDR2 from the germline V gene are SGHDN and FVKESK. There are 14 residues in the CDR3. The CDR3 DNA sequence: TGTGCCAGCAGCCAAGAGCGGGGGCTAAATGAGCAGTACTTC. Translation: CASSQERGLNEQYF.

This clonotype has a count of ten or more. CDR3 in amino acids: CSGTSVNYNEQFF. CDR3 coding DNA: TGCAGTGGGACTAGCGTTAACTACAATGAGCAGTTCTTC. The V gene is TRBV20-1, the J gene TRBJ2-1, with TRBD2 matching 9 bases. Trimming took 7 bases from V and 3 from J; bases not matched to a gene: 4. Germline-derived CDR1 and CDR2 are DFQATT and SNEGSKA (reference sequence). The CDR3 extends over 13 amino acids.

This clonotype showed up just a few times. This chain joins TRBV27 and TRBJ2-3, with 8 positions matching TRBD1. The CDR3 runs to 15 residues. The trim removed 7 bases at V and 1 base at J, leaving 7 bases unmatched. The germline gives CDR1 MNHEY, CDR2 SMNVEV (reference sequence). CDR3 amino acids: CASTTDRAGTDTQYF. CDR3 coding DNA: TGTGCCAGCACTACGGACAGGGCAGGCACAGATACGCAGTATTTT.

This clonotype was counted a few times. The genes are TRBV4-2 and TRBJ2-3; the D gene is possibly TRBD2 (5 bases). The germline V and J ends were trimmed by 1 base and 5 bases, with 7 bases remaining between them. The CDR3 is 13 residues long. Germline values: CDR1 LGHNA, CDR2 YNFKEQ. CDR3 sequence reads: CASSQVREDTQYF. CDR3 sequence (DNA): TGTGCCAGCAGCCAAGTCCGGGAAGATACGCAGTATTTT.

The CDR3, as DNA: TGCAGTGCGTGGCCTAGCGGAAACAATGAGCAGTTCTTC. It encodes CSAWPSGNNEQFF. The V and J genes are TRBV20-1 and TRBJ2-1; 7 bases map to TRBD2. This CDR3 contains 13 residues. Germline CDR1 DFQATT, CDR2 SNEGSKA (reference sequence). V was pared by 6 bases and J by 5 bases, with 7 bases of the junction left unmatched.

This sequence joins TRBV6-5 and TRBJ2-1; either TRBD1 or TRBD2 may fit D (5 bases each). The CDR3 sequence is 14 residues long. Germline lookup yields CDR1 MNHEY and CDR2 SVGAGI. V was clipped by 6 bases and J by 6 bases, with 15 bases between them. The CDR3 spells CASRTGAGTNEQFF. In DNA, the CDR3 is TGTGCCAGCAGAACCGGGGCAGGGACCAATGAGCAGTTCTTC.

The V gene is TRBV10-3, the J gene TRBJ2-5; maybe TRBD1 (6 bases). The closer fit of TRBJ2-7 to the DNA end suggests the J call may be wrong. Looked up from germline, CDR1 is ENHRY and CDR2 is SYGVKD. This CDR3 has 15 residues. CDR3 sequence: CATDDQTGIRGEQYF. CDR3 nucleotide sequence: TGTGCCACGGACGATCAAACAGGGATACGGGGCGAGCAGTACTTC.

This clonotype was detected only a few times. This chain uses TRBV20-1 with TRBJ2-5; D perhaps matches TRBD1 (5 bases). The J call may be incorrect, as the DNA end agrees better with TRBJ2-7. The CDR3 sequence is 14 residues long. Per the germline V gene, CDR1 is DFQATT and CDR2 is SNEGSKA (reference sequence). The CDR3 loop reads CSARVSGNLYEQYF. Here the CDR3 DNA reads TGCAGTGCTAGAGTTTCAGGGAATCTCTACGAGCAGTACTTC.

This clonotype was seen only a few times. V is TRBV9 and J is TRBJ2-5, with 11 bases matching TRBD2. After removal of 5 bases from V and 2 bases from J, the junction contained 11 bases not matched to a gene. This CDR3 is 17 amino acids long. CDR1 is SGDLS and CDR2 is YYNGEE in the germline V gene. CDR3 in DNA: TGTGCCAGCAGTCCCGGGACTAGCGGCCCTCTACAAGAGACCCAGTACTTC. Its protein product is CASSPGTSGPLQETQYF.

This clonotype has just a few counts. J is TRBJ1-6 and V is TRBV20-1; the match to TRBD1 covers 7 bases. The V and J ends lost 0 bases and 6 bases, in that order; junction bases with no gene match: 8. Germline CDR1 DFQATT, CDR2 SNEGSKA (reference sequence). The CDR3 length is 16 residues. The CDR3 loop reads CSARDTGVVSNSPLHF. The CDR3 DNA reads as TGCAGTGCTAGAGATACAGGGGTCGTTTCTAATTCACCCCTCCACTTT.